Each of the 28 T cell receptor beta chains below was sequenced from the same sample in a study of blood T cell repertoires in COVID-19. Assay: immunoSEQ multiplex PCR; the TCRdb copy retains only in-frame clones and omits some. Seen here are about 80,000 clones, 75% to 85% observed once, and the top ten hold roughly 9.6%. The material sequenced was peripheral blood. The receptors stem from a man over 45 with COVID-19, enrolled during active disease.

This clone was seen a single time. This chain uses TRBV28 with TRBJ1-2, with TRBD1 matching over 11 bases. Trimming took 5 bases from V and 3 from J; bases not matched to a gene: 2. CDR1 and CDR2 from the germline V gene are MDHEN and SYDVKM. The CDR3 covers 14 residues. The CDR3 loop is CASSTGQGDYGYTF. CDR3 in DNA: TGTGCCAGCAGTACGGGACAGGGGGACTATGGCTACACCTTC.

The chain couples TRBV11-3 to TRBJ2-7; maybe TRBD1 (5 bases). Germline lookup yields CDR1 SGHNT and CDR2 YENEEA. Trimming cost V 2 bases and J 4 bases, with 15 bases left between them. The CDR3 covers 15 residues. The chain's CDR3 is CASSLSSQGGYEQYF. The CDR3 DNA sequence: TGTGCCAGCAGCTTATCTAGTCAGGGTGGTTACGAGCAGTACTTC.

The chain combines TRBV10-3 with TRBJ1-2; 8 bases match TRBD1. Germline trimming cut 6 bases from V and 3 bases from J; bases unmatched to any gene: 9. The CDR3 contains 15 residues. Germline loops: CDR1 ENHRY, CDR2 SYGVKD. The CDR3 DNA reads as TGTGCCATCAGCAGCTCAGGGGGCTCTTACTATGGCTACACCTTC. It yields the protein CAISSSGGSYYGYTF.

This CDR3 reads CASSPQRGGFLEKLFF. CDR3 DNA: TGTGCCAGCAGTCCCCAGCGGGGGGGGTTTCTTGAAAAACTGTTTTTT. V is TRBV28 and J is TRBJ1-4; possibly TRBD1 for D (5 bases). CDR1 is MDHEN and CDR2 is SYDVKM in the germline V gene. The CDR3 extends over 16 amino acids. Trimming left V 5 bases short and J 7 bases short, with 20 bases between.

The CDR3 sequence is CASSFRLAGVDEQFF. The CDR3 DNA reads as TGTGCCAGCAGTTTTCGACTAGCGGGAGTTGATGAGCAGTTCTTC. This chain connects TRBV7-3 to TRBJ2-1, with TRBD2 identical over 12 bases. V was pared by 6 bases and J by 8 bases, with 8 bases of the junction left unmatched. Germline lookup yields CDR1 SGHTA and CDR2 FQGTGA. This CDR3 has 15 amino acids.

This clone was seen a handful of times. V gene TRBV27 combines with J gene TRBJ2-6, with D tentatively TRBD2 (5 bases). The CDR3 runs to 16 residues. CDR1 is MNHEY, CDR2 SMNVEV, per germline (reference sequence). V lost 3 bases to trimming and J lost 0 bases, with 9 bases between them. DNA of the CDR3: TGTGCCAGCAGTTTGCTTGGGAGCTCTGGGGCCAACGTCCTGACTTTC. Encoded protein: CASSLLGSSGANVLTF.

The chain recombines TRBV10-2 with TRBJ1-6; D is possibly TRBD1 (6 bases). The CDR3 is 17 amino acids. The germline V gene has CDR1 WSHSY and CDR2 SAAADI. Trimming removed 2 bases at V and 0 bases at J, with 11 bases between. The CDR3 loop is CASSETGTSSYNSPLHF. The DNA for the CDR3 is TGCGCCAGCAGTGAGACAGGGACGAGCTCCTATAATTCACCCCTCCACTTT.

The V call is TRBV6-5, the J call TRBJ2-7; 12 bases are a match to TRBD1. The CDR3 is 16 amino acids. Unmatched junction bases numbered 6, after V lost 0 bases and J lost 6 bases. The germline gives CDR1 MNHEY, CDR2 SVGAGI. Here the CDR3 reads CASSYSAGQGAGEQYF. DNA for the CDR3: TGTGCCAGCAGTTACTCGGCGGGACAGGGGGCTGGCGAGCAGTACTTC.

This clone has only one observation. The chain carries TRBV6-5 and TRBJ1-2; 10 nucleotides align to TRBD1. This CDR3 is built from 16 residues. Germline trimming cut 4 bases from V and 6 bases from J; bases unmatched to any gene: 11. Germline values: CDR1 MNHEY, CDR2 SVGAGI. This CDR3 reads CASSFPRDRGVHGYTF. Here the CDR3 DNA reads TGTGCCAGCAGTTTCCCCCGGGACAGGGGAGTGCATGGCTACACCTTC.

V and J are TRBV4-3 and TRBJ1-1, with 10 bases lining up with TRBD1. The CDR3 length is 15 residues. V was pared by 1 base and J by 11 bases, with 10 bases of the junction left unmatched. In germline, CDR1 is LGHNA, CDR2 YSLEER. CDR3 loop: CASSQVPGQGSRAFF. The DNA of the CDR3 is TGCGCCAGCAGCCAAGTCCCGGGACAGGGGTCGAGGGCTTTCTTT.

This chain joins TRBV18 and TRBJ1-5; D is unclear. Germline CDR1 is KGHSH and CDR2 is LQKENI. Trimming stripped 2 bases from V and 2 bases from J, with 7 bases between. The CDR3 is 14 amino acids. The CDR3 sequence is CASSPGSGNQPQHF. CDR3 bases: TGTGCCAGCTCACCAGGGAGTGGCAATCAGCCCCAGCATTTT.

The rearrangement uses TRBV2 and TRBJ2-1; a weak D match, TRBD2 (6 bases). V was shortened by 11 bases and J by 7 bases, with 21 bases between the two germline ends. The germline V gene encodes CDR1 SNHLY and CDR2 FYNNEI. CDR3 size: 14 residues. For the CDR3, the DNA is TGTGCCTCCCGGTGGGAGGCAGCAGGGAATGAGCAGTTCTTC. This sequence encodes CASRWEAAGNEQFF.

CDR3 amino acids: CACVLGAVGQPQHF. The CDR3 DNA is TGTGCCTGCGTACTGGGGGCCGTCGGTCAGCCCCAGCATTTT. The gene calls are TRBV10-3 and TRBJ1-5, with a possible D match to TRBD1 (6 bases). The V gene lost 11 bases and the J gene lost 6 bases, with 20 bases spanning the gap. The CDR3 contains 14 residues. The germline gives CDR1 ENHRY, CDR2 SYGVKD.

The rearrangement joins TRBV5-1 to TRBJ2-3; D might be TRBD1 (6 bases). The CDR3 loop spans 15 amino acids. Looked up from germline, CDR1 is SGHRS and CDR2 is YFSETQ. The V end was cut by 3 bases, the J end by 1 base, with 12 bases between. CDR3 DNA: TGCGCCAGCAGCTCAGGGGACCGTGGCACAGATACGCAGTATTTT. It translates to CASSSGDRGTDTQYF.

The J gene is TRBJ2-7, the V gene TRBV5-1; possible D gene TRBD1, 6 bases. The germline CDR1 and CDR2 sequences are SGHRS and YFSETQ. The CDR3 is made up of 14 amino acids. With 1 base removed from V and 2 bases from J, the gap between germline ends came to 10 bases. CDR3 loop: CASSLLGHTYEQYF. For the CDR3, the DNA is TGCGCCAGCAGCTTGTTGGGACATACCTACGAGCAGTACTTC.

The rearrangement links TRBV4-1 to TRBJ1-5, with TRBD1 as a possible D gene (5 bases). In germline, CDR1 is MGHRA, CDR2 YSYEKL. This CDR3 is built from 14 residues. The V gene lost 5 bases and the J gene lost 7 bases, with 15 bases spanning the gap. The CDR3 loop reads CASSFDTGEQPQHF. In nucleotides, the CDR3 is TGCGCCAGCAGCTTCGATACAGGTGAGCAGCCCCAGCATTTT.

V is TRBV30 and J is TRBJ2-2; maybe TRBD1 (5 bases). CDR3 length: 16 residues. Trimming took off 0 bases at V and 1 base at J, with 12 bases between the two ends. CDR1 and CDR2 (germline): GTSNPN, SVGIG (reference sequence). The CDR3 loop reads CAWSVGARVNTGELFF. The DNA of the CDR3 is TGTGCCTGGAGTGTTGGGGCCAGGGTGAACACCGGGGAGCTGTTTTTT.

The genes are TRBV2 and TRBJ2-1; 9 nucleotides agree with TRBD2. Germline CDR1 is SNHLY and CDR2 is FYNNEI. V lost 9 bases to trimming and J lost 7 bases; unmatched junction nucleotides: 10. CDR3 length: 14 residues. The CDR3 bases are TGTGCCAGATCAGCGGGACTAGCAGGGAATGAGCAGTTCTTC. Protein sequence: CARSAGLAGNEQFF.

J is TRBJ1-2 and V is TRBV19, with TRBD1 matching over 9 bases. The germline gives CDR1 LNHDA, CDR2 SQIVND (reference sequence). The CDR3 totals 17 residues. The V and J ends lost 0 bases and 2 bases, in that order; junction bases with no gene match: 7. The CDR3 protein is CASSIDLETGGNYGYTF. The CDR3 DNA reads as TGTGCCAGTAGTATAGATCTGGAGACAGGGGGAAACTATGGCTACACCTTC.

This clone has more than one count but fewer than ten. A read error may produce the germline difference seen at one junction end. The CDR3 region is CASSPQQGANEKLFF. CDR3 DNA: TGTGCCAGCTCTCCACAACAGGGGGCAAATGAAAAACTGTTTTTT. The V gene is TRBV18, the J gene TRBJ1-4; TRBD1 matches 9 bases. The CDR3 loop spans 15 amino acids. Germline lookup yields CDR1 KGHSH and CDR2 LQKENI. Using reference TRBV18 and TRBJ1-4 for the parts outside the CDR3, the full variable domain is NAGVMQNPRHLVRRRGQEARLRCSPMKGHSHVYWYRQLPEEGLKFMVYLQKENIIDESGMPKERFSAEFPKEGPSILRIQQVVRGDSAAYFCASSPQQGANEKLFFGSGTQLSVL.

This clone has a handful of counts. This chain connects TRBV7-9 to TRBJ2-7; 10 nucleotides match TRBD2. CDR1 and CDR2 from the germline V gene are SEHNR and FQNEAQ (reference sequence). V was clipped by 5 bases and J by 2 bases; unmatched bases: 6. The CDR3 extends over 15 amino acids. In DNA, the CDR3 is TGTGCCAGCAGCATCAGGACTAGCGGAGCCTACGAGCAGTACTTC. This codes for CASSIRTSGAYEQYF.

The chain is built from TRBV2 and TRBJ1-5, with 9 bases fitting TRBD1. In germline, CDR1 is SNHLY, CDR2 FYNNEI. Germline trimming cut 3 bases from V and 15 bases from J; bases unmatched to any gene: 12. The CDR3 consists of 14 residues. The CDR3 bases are TGTGCCAGCAGTGAGCACAGGGGGCGAGTTCGACTGCATTTT. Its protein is CASSEHRGRVRLHF.

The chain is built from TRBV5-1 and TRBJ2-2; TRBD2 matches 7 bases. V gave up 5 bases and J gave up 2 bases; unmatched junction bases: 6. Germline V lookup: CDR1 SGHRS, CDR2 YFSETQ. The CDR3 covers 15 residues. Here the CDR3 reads CASSSGLENTGELFF. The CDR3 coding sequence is TGCGCCAGCAGTTCCGGACTAGAAAACACCGGGGAGCTGTTTTTT.

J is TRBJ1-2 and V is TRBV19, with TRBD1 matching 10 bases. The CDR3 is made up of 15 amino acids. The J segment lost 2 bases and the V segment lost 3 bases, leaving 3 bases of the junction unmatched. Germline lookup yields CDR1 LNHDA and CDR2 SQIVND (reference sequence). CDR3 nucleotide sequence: TGTGCCAGTAGTATGGGACAGGGGCGGAACTATGGCTACACCTTC. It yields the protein CASSMGQGRNYGYTF.

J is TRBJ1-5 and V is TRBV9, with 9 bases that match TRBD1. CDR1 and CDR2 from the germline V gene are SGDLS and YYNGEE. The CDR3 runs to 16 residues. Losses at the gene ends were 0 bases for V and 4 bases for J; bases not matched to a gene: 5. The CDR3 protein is CASSVGTGGVNQPQHF. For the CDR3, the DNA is TGTGCCAGCAGCGTAGGAACAGGGGGCGTAAATCAGCCCCAGCATTTT.

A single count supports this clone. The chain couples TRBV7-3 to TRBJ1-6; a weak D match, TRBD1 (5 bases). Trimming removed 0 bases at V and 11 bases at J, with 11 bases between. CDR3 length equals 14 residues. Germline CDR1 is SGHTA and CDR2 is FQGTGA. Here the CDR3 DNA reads TGTGCCAGCAGCTTAACGTCGGGGGAGGCACCCCTCCACTTT. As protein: CASSLTSGEAPLHF.

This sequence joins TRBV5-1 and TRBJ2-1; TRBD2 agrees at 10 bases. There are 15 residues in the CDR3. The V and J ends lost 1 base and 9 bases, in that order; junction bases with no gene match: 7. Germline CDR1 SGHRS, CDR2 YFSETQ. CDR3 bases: TGCGCCAGCAGCTTGATTTCTAGCGGGAGTGGTGAGCAGTTCTTC. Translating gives CASSLISSGSGEQFF.

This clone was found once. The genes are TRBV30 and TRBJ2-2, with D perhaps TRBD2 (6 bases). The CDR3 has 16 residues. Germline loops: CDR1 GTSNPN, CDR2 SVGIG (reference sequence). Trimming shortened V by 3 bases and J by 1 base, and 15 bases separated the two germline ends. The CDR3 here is CAWSPLAGMNTGELFF. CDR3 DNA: TGTGCCTGGAGCCCCCTGGCGGGGATGAACACCGGGGAGCTGTTTTTT.